This paragraph covers one T cell receptor (beta chain) sequence. No antigen is known for it. The read gets to within 3 residues of the CDR3 end, and the germline J gene fills in the rest. Of CVID subjects, about 16 were female and about 28 male, mean age roughly 37. The sample originates from a study of T cell clonality in common variable immunodeficiency. Whole-study findings and limits: Repertoire-complication correlations in CVID were limited by patient heterogeneity. Fewer deletions and N-nucleotide insertions were reportedly seen in common variable immunodeficiency TCR beta sequences.

Sequencing used immunoSEQ multiplex PCR; TCRdb keeps in-frame clones, though not all of them. Listed for the sample are about 12,000 clones, none seen a single time. CDR3 length: 13 amino acids. Per the germline V gene, CDR1 is GTSNPN and CDR2 is SVGIG (reference sequence). V lost 5 bases to trimming and J lost 1 base; unmatched junction nucleotides: 2. The J gene is TRBJ1-1, the V gene TRBV30; 9 nucleotides match TRBD1. The clonotype was recovered from a human donor with common variable immunodeficiency. Sequences were obtained from peripheral blood mononuclear cells. CDR3: CAWGQGPNTEAFF. The part of the CDR3 DNA that was read is TGTGCCTGGGGACAGGGGCCGAACACTGAA.